The entry below gives a single T cell receptor beta chain sequence along with its context. Its antigen is as yet unknown. cDNA synthesis used the whole RNA isolate, giving expressed TCRB sequences. Some clones are missing from TCRdb's copy, which holds only in-frame ones; the method was immunoSEQ multiplex PCR. The table has around 140,000 clones, approximately 10% seen once. This sample was taken from a study of beta chain features in type 1 diabetes. Findings and limits, study-wide: All four CD4+ subsets of Type 1 diabetes patients contained TCRB CDR3s that were moderately but significantly shorter.

Germline values: CDR1 MNHEY, CDR2 SMNVEV (reference sequence). The CDR3 runs to 13 residues. Trimming cost V 6 bases and J 5 bases, with 10 bases left between them. Purities in excess of 95% were seen in all sorted populations. What was sequenced was central memory CD4+ T cells from blood. The clonotype was recovered from a man aged 25 to 40 with type 1 diabetes. The chain joins TRBV27 to TRBJ1-4, with D possibly matching TRBD1 (6 bases). CDR3 nucleotides: TGTGCCAGCAGCCCACAGGGAAATGAAAAACTGTTTTTT. Protein sequence: CASSPQGNEKLFF. Drawing the rest from reference TRBV27 and TRBJ1-4, the complete variable domain is EAQVTQNPRYLITVTGKKLTVTCSQNMNHEYMSWYRQDPGLGLRQIYYSMNVEVTDKGDVPEGYKVSRKEKRNFPLILESPSPNQTSLYFCASSPQGNEKLFFGSGTQLSVL.